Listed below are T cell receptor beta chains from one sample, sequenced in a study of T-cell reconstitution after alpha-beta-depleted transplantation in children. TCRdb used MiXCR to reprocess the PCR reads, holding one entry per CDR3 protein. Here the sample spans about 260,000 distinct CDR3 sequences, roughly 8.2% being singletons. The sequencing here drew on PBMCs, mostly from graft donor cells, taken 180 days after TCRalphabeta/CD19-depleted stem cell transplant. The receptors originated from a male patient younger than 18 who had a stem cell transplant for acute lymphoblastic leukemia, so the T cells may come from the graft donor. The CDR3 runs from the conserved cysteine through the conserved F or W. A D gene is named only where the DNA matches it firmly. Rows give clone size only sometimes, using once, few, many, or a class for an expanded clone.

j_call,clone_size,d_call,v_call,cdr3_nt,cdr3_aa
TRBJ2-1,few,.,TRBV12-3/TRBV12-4,TGTGCCAGCAGTTTGGGTTTGGGGGGGCGGATTGGTGAGCAGTTCTTC,CASSLGLGGRIGEQFF
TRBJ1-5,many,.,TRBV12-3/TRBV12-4,TGTGCCAGCAGTTTCTTGTCCGAGGGGCCCCAGCATTTT,CASSFLSEGPQHF
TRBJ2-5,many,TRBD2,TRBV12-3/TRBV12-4,TGTGCCAGCAGTTTAATGGCGGGGGAGCACGCACGAGAGACCCAGTACTTC,CASSLMAGEHARETQYF
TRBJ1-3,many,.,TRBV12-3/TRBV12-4,TGTGCCAGCAGTTTAGGGGGTGGTGGAAACACCATATATTTT,CASSLGGGGNTIYF
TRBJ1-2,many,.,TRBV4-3,TGCGCCAGCAGCCCCAGACAGGAAGTAAACTATGGCTACACCTTC,CASSPRQEVNYGYTF
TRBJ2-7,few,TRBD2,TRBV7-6,TGTGCCAGCAGCTTAGCGGGAGGGCCCTCCTACGAGCAGTACTTC,CASSLAGGPSYEQYF
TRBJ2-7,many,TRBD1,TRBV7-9,TGTGCCAGCAGCTTGGGACAGGGGGGACTTCGAGAGCAGTACTTC,CASSLGQGGLREQYF
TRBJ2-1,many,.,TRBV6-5,TGTGCCAGCAGTTACTCAGGGACTTCAGAGCAGTTCTTC,CASSYSGTSEQFF
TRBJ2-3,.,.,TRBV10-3,TGTGCCATCAGTTACGAAGATACGCAGTATTTT,CAISYEDTQYF
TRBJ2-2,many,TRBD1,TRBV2,TGTGCCAGCTCCGGGACAGCCGGTCCCGAGGAGCTGTTTTTT,CASSGTAGPEELFF
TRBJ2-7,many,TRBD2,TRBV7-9,TGTGCCAGCAGCTTTGGACTAGCGGGAGACGAGCAGTACTTC,CASSFGLAGDEQYF
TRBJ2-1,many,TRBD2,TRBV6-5,TGTGCCAGCGTTGAGGGGGGACTAGCGAGTGAGCAGTTCTTC,CASVEGGLASEQFF
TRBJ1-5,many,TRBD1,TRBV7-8,TGTGCCAGCAGCCCAGGACAGGGGATGAACAATCAGCCCCAGCATTTT,CASSPGQGMNNQPQHF
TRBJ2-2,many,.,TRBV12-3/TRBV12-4,TGTGCCAGCAGTCGGACAGTGAACACCGGGGAGCTGTTTTTT,CASSRTVNTGELFF
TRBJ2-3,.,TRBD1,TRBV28,TGTGCCAGCAGTCCCCAAGGGGGCCCGAGGTTTTTT,CASSPQGGPRFF
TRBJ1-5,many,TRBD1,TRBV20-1,TGCAGTGCCAAAACAGGGGGGGACAATCAGCCCCAGCATTTT,CSAKTGGDNQPQHF
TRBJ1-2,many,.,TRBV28,TGTGCCAGCAGCCCCGATCGACATGGCTACACCTTC,CASSPDRHGYTF
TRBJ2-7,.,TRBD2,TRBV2,TGTGCCAGCAGTGAATTATGGCTAGCGGGAGCTTCAGGCGCCTACGAGCAGTACTTC,CASSELWLAGASGAYEQYF
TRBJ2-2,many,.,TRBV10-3,TGTGCCATCAGTGGCCCCAGCACCGGGGAGCTGTTTTTT,CAISGPSTGELFF
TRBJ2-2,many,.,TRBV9,TGTGCCAGCAGCATCCTAGAAAGAGGCTGGGGGGAGCTGTTTTTT,CASSILERGWGELFF
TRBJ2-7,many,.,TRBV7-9,TGTGCCAGCAGCTTCTCGGGTAGCCCGAGCTCCTACGAGCAGTACTTC,CASSFSGSPSSYEQYF
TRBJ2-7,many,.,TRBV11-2,TGTGCCAGCAGCTCCCTACAGGGTCTATACGAGCAGTACTTC,CASSSLQGLYEQYF
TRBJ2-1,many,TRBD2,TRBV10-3,TGTGCCATCAGACCCGGGACTAGCGCTTATGATGAGCAGTTCTTC,CAIRPGTSAYDEQFF
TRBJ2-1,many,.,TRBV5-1,TGCGCCAGCGCAAGAGGGGCCCTACAGAATGAGCAGTTCTTC,CASARGALQNEQFF
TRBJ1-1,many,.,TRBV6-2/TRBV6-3,TGTGCCAGCAGTTACGGGGGCGCGGGGACTGAAGCTTTCTTT,CASSYGGAGTEAFF
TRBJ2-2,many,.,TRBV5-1,TGCGCCAGCAGCTTGCCTGCAAATCCTTCGAACACCGGGGAGCTGTTTTTT,CASSLPANPSNTGELFF
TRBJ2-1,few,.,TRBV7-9,TGTGCCAGCAGCCGGGGGGATCGGGACAGTTACAATGAGCAGTTCTTC,CASSRGDRDSYNEQFF
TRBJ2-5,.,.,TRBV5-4,TGTGCCAGCAGTTCCGACGGAATCCAAGAGACCCAGTACTTC,CASSSDGIQETQYF
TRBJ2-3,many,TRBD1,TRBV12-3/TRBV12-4,TGTGCCAGCAGGTGGACAGGGCGATATACAGATACGCAGTATTTT,CASRWTGRYTDTQYF
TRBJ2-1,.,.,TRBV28,TGTGCCAGCAGTCGGGAGCTACTGGGGTCCGAGCAGTTCTTC,CASSRELLGSEQFF
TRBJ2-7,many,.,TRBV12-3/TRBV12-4,TGTGCCAGCAGTTATACAGGGCTCTACGAGCAGTACTTC,CASSYTGLYEQYF
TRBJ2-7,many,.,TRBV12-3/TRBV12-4,TGTGCCAGCAGGCGGGACGGAGCCTACGAGCAGTACTTC,CASRRDGAYEQYF
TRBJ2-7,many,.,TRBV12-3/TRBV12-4,TGTGCCAGCAGTTTCAAGCGTGACTACGAGCAGTACTTC,CASSFKRDYEQYF
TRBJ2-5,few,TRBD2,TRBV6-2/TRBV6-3,TGTGCCAGCAGCCGCGGCAGGGCTGAGCCCAGCGGGAGGCTCCCACAAGAGACCCAGTACTTC,CASSRGRAEPSGRLPQETQYF
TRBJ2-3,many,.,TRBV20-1,TGCAGTGCTAGACCTATGAGGGGGGGGCTGGATACGCAGTATTTT,CSARPMRGGLDTQYF
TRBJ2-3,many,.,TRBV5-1,TGCGCCAGCAGCCCCGAGAGGCCTAGCACAGATACGCAGTATTTT,CASSPERPSTDTQYF
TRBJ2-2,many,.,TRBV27,TGTGCCAGCAGTTCTTCCCTACAAGGGATGGGGTTCGGGCTGTTTTTT,CASSSSLQGMGFGLFF
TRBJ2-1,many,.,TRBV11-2,TGTGCCAGCAGCTTACGCAGGGAATCGAATGAGCAGTTCTTC,CASSLRRESNEQFF
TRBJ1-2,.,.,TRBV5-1,TGCGCCAGCAGCGTGGACAGCGCGAACTATGGCTACACCTTC,CASSVDSANYGYTF
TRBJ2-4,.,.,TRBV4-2,TGTGCCAGGAGTCCCGGGTTCCGGGCCCTAGCCAAAAACATTCAGTACTTC,CARSPGFRALAKNIQYF
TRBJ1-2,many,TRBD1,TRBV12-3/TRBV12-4,TGTGCCAGCAGCCGACAGGGGATGAAGGGTGGCTACACCTTC,CASSRQGMKGGYTF
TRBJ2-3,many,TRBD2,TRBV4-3,TGCGCCAGCAGCCAGCGGGGGGGCGCAGATACGCAGTATTTT,CASSQRGGADTQYF
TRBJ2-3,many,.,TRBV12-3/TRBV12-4,TGTGCCAGCAGTTTCCAGGGGCGAGATACGCAGTATTTT,CASSFQGRDTQYF
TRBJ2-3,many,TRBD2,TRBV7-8,TGTGCCAGCAGCCACGGACTAGCGGGAAAAGTGAATACGCAGTATTTT,CASSHGLAGKVNTQYF
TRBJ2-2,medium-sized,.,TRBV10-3,TGTGCCATCAGTGAGAGGTCCAGCGGTCTCCCCGCGAACACCGGGGAGCTGTTTTTT,CAISERSSGLPANTGELFF
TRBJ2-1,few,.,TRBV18,TGTGCCAGCTCACCACTAGCCCTCAATGAGCAGTTCTTC,CASSPLALNEQFF
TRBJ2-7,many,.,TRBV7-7,TGTGCTAGCAGCTTACTGGGGGAACCCAACCACGAGCAGTACTTC,CASSLLGEPNHEQYF
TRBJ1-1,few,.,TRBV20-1,TGCAGTGCTAGCCGGGAATGGGGGGCGGCTTTCTTT,CSASREWGAAFF
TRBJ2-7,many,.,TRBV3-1,TGTGCCAGCAGCCCTACTATACAGGTGTCCTACGAGCAGTACTTC,CASSPTIQVSYEQYF
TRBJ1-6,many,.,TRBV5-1,TGCGCCAGCAGCCCTGTCGGCGGACGGTTTTTAATTCACAGCCTCCACTTT,CASSPVGGRFLIHSLHF
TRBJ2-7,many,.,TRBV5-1,TGCGCCAGCAGCGTTGGGTCCCCGGGACGCTCCTACGAGCAGTACTTC,CASSVGSPGRSYEQYF
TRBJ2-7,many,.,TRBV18,TGTGCCAGCTCGCCCAAGCAGGGGAACCACGAGCAGTACTTC,CASSPKQGNHEQYF
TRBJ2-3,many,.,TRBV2,TGTGCCAGCAGTGACGGGTCCCACACTAGCACAGATACGCAGTATTTT,CASSDGSHTSTDTQYF
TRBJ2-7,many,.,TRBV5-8,TGTGCCAGCAGACACCACAGGGAAAATAGGTACGAGCAGTACTTC,CASRHHRENRYEQYF
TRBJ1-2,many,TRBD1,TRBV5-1,TGCGCCAGCAGCTCACAACTGACAGGGGCCCCGTATGGCTACACCTTC,CASSSQLTGAPYGYTF
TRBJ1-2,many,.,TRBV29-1,TGCAGCGCCGCGCTCCCAGGGCTCTCGGGCTACACCTTC,CSAALPGLSGYTF
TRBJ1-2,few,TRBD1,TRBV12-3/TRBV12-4,TGTGCCAGCTCCGGCAAGACAGGGAACTATGGCTACACCTTC,CASSGKTGNYGYTF
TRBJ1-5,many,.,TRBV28,TGTGCCAGCAGTTCCGCCGGGACTCAAGTTAGCAATCAGCCCCAGCATTTT,CASSSAGTQVSNQPQHF